The rows below give T cell receptor beta chains drawn from one sample of a study of early T cells in non-severe SARS-CoV-2 infection. TCRdb fed the 5' RACE reads into MiXCR, producing one record per CDR3 protein. In the table there are about 33,000 distinct CDR3 sequences, about 5% of which are singletons. The sample comprised whole blood. The receptor source for this set is an adult who was a healthcare worker with PCR-confirmed SARS-CoV-2 infection or an uninfected control (not recorded which). Each CDR3 is given with its conserved first and last residue. Each record gives: clone size, V gene, J gene, D gene, CDR3 protein, CDR3 DNA. The D gene is left open where the match is weak. For some rows the clone size is stated as once, few or many, or as a class when expanded; others skip it.

few	TRBV5-1	TRBJ2-3	TRBD2	CASSLISGAVSTDTQYF	TGCGCCAGCAGCTTGATTAGCGGGGCCGTTAGCACAGATACGCAGTATTTT
-	TRBV20-1	TRBJ2-5	TRBD2	CSAGGGGTQETQYF	TGCAGTGCGGGAGGCGGGGGAACCCAAGAGACCCAGTACTTC
few	TRBV7-2	TRBJ2-1	-	CASSLRLAPATGNGVREQFF	TGTGCCAGCAGCTTGAGGTTAGCCCCGGCGACAGGAAATGGGGTAAGGGAGCAGTTCTTC
-	TRBV6-6	TRBJ1-6	TRBD1	CASSLGDRFNSPLHF	TGTGCCAGCAGTTTAGGGGACAGATTTAATTCACCCCTCCACTTT
-	TRBV7-8	TRBJ2-3	-	CASSIQGATSTDTQYF	TGTGCCAGCAGCATACAGGGTGCCACTAGCACAGATACGCAGTATTTT
few	TRBV15	TRBJ1-1	-	CATSRDVGGTEAFF	TGTGCCACCAGCAGAGATGTGGGGGGCACTGAAGCTTTCTTT
many	TRBV7-8	TRBJ1-1	-	CASSLAWGLKDTEAFF	TGTGCCAGCAGCTTAGCGTGGGGGCTTAAGGACACTGAAGCTTTCTTT
-	TRBV28	TRBJ1-2	-	CASSFQGRFYGYTF	TGTGCCAGCAGTTTTCAGGGAAGGTTCTATGGCTACACCTTC
many	TRBV28	TRBJ2-3	-	CASSLYSDTQYF	TGTGCCAGCAGTTTATATTCGGATACGCAGTATTTT
-	TRBV12-2	TRBJ2-7	-	CASRPGLADSYEQYF	TGTGCAAGTCGGCCGGGACTAGCGGACTCCTACGAGCAGTACTTC
many	TRBV11-2	TRBJ2-1	-	CASSPQPSPNEQFF	TGTGCCAGCAGCCCCCAACCCTCCCCTAATGAGCAGTTCTTC
few	TRBV6-6	TRBJ1-6	-	CASSTAWTANNSPLHF	TGTGCCAGCAGCACGGCTTGGACCGCAAATAATTCACCCCTCCACTTT
many	TRBV29-1	TRBJ2-3	TRBD2	CSVEGTSAKRDTQYF	TGCAGCGTTGAAGGGACTAGCGCCAAGAGGGATACGCAGTATTTT
many	TRBV29-1	TRBJ1-1	-	CSSTSGKVTEAFF	TGCAGCTCTACCTCCGGGAAGGTCACTGAAGCTTTCTTT
many	TRBV19	TRBJ2-1	TRBD2	CASSIAPGTSGGDQFF	TGTGCCAGTAGTATAGCCCCTGGGACTAGCGGGGGGGATCAGTTCTTC
-	TRBV9	TRBJ2-3	-	CASSGVQWGRDTQYF	TGTGCCAGCAGCGGGGTTCAGTGGGGGAGAGATACGCAGTATTTT
many	TRBV20-1	TRBJ2-1	TRBD2	CSARDPTSVYNEQFF	TGCAGTGCTAGAGATCCAACTAGCGTCTACAATGAGCAGTTCTTC
many	TRBV7-6	TRBJ1-1	-	CASSLGGITEAFF	TGTGCCAGCAGCCTTGGGGGGATCACTGAAGCTTTCTTT
many	TRBV29-1	TRBJ2-5	-	CSVEDPARAETQYF	TGCAGCGTTGAAGATCCGGCAAGGGCAGAGACCCAGTACTTC
many	TRBV6-2/TRBV6-3	TRBJ2-1	-	CASSWGGNNEQFF	TGTGCCAGCAGTTGGGGGGGCAACAATGAGCAGTTCTTC
many	TRBV28	TRBJ1-1	-	CASSPGMNTEAFF	TGTGCCAGCAGCCCCGGCATGAACACTGAAGCTTTCTTT
many	TRBV6-6	TRBJ2-5	TRBD1	CASSTDRGGQETQYF	TGTGCCAGCAGCACAGACAGGGGTGGCCAAGAGACCCAGTACTTC
many	TRBV14	TRBJ2-3	-	CASSQGQGHTDTQYF	TGTGCCAGCAGCCAAGGGCAGGGCCACACAGATACGCAGTATTTT
many	TRBV6-4	TRBJ2-3	TRBD2	CASGAGGQGPDTQYF	TGTGCCAGCGGTGCGGGGGGGCAGGGGCCAGATACGCAGTATTTT
many	TRBV4-3	TRBJ1-2	-	CASSQDPQGSYGYTF	TGCGCCAGCAGCCAAGATCCGCAGGGATCCTATGGCTACACCTTC
many	TRBV11-2	TRBJ1-4	-	CASSRGGPNEKLFF	TGTGCCAGCAGCCGTGGGGGCCCAAATGAAAAACTGTTTTTT
-	TRBV19	TRBJ1-4	-	CASSTPGANEKLFF	TGTGCCAGTAGTACCCCAGGAGCTAATGAAAAACTGTTTTTT
many	TRBV5-1	TRBJ2-7	-	CASSLESGGPSCEQYF	TGCGCCAGCAGCTTGGAGTCCGGGGGCCCTTCCTGCGAGCAGTACTTC
many	TRBV29-1	TRBJ2-7	TRBD1	CSVLRDRGVYEQYF	TGCAGCGTCCTCCGGGACAGGGGGGTCTACGAGCAGTACTTC
many	TRBV5-4	TRBJ2-3	-	CASSLAGKRATDTQYF	TGTGCCAGCAGCTTGGCCGGGAAGAGGGCCACAGATACGCAGTATTTT
-	TRBV7-6	TRBJ1-5	-	CASSAYGREGQPQHF	TGTGCCAGCAGCGCATACGGGCGTGAGGGACAGCCCCAGCATTTT
many	TRBV9	TRBJ2-1	-	CASSVVGSADEQFF	TGTGCCAGCAGCGTAGTAGGGAGCGCGGATGAGCAGTTCTTC
many	TRBV4-3	TRBJ2-2	-	CASSQRNTGELFF	TGCGCCAGCAGCCAAAGGAACACCGGGGAGCTGTTTTTT
few	TRBV6-4	TRBJ1-1	-	CASSQEANTEAFF	TGTGCCAGCAGCCAGGAGGCGAACACTGAAGCTTTCTTT
-	TRBV12-3/TRBV12-4	TRBJ2-3	-	CASSLTDTQYF	TGTGCCAGCAGCCTTACCGATACGCAGTATTTT
-	TRBV5-4	TRBJ1-1	-	CASSLVVDTEAFF	TGTGCCAGCAGCTTGGTGGTCGACACTGAAGCTTTCTTT
many	TRBV7-2	TRBJ1-5	-	CASSVQGGSNQPQHF	TGTGCCAGCAGCGTACAGGGAGGTAGCAATCAGCCCCAGCATTTT
-	TRBV13	TRBJ2-7	-	CASSSSAAPSYEQYF	TGTGCCAGCAGCTCATCAGCGGCACCCTCCTACGAGCAGTACTTC
many	TRBV5-6	TRBJ1-4	-	CASSSTEGVNEKLFF	TGTGCCAGCAGCTCGACGGAGGGGGTTAATGAAAAACTGTTTTTT
-	TRBV6-5	TRBJ2-7	TRBD1	CASSYSRQGGYEQYF	TGTGCCAGCAGTTACTCCAGACAGGGCGGCTACGAGCAGTACTTC
many	TRBV12-3/TRBV12-4	TRBJ2-2	-	CASSYRYTGELFF	TGTGCCAGCAGTTACCGGTACACCGGGGAGCTGTTTTTT
-	TRBV18	TRBJ1-3	TRBD1	CASSPGQAGNTIDF	TGTGCCAGCTCACCGGGACAGGCTGGAAACACCATAGATTTT
many	TRBV30	TRBJ2-7	-	CAWSDVSYEQYF	TGTGCCTGGAGTGATGTGAGCTACGAGCAGTACTTC
few	TRBV5-1	TRBJ2-2	TRBD1	CASVNDRANTGELFF	TGCGCCAGCGTTAACGACAGGGCCAACACCGGGGAGCTGTTTTTT
few	TRBV7-3	TRBJ2-3	-	CASSSTTTDTQYF	TGTGCCAGCAGCTCCACAACCACAGATACGCAGTATTTT
many	TRBV5-1	TRBJ2-7	-	CASTPQGRDEQYF	TGCGCCAGCACCCCACAGGGCAGGGACGAGCAGTACTTC
many	TRBV19	TRBJ2-3	TRBD2	CASSTGLAGTNTQYF	TGTGCCAGTAGTACGGGACTAGCGGGGACAAATACGCAGTATTTT
-	TRBV20-1	TRBJ2-5	-	CSATVTSLETQYF	TGCAGTGCTACTGTAACTAGTTTAGAGACCCAGTACTTC
many	TRBV6-1	TRBJ2-5	TRBD2	CASNGDYQETQYF	TGTGCCAGCAACGGGGACTATCAAGAGACCCAGTACTTC
-	TRBV3-1	TRBJ2-7	-	CASSQDPGLSYEQYF	TGTGCCAGCAGCCAAGATCCAGGCCTCTCCTACGAGCAGTACTTC
many	TRBV6-1	TRBJ2-3	-	CASKRGGQSTDTQYF	TGTGCCAGCAAGAGGGGGGGACAGAGCACAGATACGCAGTATTTT
many	TRBV6-6	TRBJ1-1	-	CASSSGGTEAFF	TGTGCCAGCAGTTCGGGTGGCACTGAAGCTTTCTTT
-	TRBV5-1	TRBJ2-7	-	CASSPTYEQYF	TGCGCCAGCAGCCCGACCTACGAGCAGTACTTC
many	TRBV11-2	TRBJ2-3	-	CASSLAGTTDTQYF	TGTGCCAGCAGCTTAGCGGGGACCACAGATACGCAGTATTTT
many	TRBV5-1	TRBJ2-5	TRBD2	CASSLAGLAGHKGTQYF	TGCGCCAGCAGCTTGGCAGGACTAGCGGGGCATAAGGGGACCCAGTACTTC